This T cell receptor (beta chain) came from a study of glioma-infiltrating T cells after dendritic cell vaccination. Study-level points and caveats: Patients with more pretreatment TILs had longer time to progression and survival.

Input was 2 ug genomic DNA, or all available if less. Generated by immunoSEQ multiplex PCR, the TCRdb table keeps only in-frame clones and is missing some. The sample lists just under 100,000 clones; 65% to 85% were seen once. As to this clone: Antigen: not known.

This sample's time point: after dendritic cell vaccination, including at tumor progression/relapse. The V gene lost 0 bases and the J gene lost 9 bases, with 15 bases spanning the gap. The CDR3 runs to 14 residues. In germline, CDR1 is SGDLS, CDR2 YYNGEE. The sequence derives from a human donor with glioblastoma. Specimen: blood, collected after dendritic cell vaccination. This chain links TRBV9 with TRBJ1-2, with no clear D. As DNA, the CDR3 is TGTGCCAGCAGCGTAGACGTACAGTCATACCGCTACACCTTC. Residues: CASSVDVQSYRYTF. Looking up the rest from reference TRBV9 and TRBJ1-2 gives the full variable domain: DSGVTQTPKHLITATGQRVTLRCSPRSGDLSVYWYQQSLDQGLQFLIQYYNGEERAKGNILERFSAQQFPDLHSELNLSSLELGDSALYFCASSVDVQSYRYTFGSGTRLTVV.